This T cell receptor beta chain was observed in a study of tumour-infiltrating T cells in Burkitt lymphoma. Study background: Productive clonality predicted overall and progression-free survival.

Data came from immunoSEQ multiplex PCR; TCRdb stores just in-frame clones and leaves some out. The sample lists roughly 9,200 clones, approximately 65% occurring once. The CDR3 covers 15 residues. Per germline, CDR1 SQVTM and CDR2 ANQGSEA. Trimming left V 6 bases short and J 4 bases short, with 19 bases between. V gene TRBV29-1 combines with J gene TRBJ2-4, with D tentatively TRBD2 (6 bases). The receptor's source is a human donor with diffuse large B-cell lymphoma. The source material was tumor tissue. CDR3 protein: CSVAGPITGKNIQYF. DNA for the CDR3: TGCAGCGTAGCGGGTCCGATCACGGGAAAAAACATTCAGTACTTC.